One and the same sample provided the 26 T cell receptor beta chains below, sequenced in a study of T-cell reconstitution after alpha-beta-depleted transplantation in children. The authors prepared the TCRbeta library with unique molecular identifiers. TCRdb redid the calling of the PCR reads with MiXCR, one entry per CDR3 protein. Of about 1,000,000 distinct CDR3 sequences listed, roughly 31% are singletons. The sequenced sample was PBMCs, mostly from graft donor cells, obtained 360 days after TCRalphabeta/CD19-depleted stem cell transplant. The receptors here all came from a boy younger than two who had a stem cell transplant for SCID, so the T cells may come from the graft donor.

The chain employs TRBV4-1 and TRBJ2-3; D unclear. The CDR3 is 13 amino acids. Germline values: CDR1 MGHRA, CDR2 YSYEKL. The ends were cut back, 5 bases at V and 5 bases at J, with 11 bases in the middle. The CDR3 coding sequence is TGCGCCAGCAGCACCACCCCGGTAGATACGCAGTATTTT. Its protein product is CASSTTPVDTQYF.

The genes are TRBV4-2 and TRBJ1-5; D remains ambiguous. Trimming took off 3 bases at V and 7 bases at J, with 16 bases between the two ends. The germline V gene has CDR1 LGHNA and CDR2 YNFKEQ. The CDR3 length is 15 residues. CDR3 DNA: TGTGCCAGCAGCCACTCAGCCGAGGGTGGACAGCCCCAGCATTTT. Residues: CASSHSAEGGQPQHF.

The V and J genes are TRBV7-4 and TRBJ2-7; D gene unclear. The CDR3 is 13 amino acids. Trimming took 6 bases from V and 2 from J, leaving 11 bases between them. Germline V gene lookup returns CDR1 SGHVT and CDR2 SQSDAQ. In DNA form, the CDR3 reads TGTGCCAGCAGTGCTAATCCTACCTACGAGCAGTACTTC. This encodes CASSANPTYEQYF. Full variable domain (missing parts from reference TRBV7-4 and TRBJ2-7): GAGVSQSPRYKVAKRGRDVALRCDSISGHVTLYWYRQTLGQGSEVLTYSQSDAQRDKSGRPSGRFSAERPERSVSTLKIQRTEQGDSAVYLCASSANPTYEQYFGPGTRLTVT.

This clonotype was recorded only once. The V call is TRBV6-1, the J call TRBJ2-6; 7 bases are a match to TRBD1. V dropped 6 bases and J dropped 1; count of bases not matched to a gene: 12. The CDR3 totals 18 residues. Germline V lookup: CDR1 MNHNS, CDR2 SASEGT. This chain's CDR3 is CASSPRGIKSSGANVLTF. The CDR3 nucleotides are TGTGCCAGCAGCCCCAGGGGGATTAAGTCGTCTGGGGCCAACGTCCTGACTTTC.

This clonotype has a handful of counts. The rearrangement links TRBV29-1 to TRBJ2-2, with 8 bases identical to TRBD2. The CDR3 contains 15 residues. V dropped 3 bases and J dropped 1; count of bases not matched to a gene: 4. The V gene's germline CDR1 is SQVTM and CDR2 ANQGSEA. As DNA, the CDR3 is TGCAGCGTTGAGCGTCTAGCGGGGAACACCGGGGAGCTGTTTTTT. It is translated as CSVERLAGNTGELFF.

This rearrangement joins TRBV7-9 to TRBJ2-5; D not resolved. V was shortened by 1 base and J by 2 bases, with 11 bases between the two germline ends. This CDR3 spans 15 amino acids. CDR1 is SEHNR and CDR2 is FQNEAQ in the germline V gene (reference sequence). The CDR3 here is CASSLVHSSQETQYF. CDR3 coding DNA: TGTGCCAGCAGCTTAGTCCACAGTTCGCAAGAGACCCAGTACTTC. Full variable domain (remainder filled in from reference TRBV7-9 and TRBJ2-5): DTGVSQNPRHKITKRGQNVTFRCDPISEHNRLYWYRQTLGQGPEFLTYFQNEAQLEKSRLLSDRFSAERPKGSFSTLEIQRTEQGDSAMYLCASSLVHSSQETQYFGPGTRLLVL.

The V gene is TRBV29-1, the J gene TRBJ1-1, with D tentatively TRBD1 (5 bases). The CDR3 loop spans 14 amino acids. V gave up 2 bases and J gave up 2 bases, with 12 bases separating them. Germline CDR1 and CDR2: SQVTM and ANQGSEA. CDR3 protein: CSVERDSPNTEAFF. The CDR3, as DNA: TGCAGCGTTGAACGCGACAGTCCTAACACTGAAGCTTTCTTT.

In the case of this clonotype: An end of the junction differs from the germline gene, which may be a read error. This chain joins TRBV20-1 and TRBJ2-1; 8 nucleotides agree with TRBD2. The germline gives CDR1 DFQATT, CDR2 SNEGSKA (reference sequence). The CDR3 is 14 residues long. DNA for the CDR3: TGCAGTGCTGAGCGGGGGACCCACTACAATGAGCAGATCTTC. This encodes CSAERGTHYNEQIF.

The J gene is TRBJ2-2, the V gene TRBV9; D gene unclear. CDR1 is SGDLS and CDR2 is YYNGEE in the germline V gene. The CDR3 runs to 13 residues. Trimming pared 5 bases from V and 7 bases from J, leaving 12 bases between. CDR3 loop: CASSAVPNGELFF. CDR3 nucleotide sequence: TGTGCCAGCAGTGCTGTTCCGAACGGGGAGCTGTTTTTT.

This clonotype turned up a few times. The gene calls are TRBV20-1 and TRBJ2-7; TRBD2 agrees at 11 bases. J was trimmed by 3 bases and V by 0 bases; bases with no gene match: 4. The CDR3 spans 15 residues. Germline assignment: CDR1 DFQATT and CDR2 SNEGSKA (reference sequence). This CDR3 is CSARDRTSGGYEQYF. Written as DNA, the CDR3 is TGCAGTGCTAGAGATAGAACTAGCGGGGGCTACGAGCAGTACTTC.

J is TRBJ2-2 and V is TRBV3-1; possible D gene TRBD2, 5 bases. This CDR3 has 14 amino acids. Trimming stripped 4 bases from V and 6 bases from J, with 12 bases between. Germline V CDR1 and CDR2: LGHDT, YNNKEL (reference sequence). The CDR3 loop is CASSPGGSSGELFF. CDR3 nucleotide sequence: TGTGCCAGCAGCCCCGGCGGGTCTTCCGGGGAGCTGTTTTTT.

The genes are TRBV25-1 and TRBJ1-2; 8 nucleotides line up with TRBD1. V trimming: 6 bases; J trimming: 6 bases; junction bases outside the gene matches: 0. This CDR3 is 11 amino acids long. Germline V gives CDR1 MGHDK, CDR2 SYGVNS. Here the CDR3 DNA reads TGTGCCAGCAGGACAGGGGATGGCTACACCTTC. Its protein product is CASRTGDGYTF.

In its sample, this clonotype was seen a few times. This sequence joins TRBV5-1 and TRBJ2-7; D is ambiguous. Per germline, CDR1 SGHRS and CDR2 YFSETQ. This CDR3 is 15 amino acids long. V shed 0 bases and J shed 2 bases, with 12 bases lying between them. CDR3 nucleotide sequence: TGCGCCAGCAGCTTGGCGGTGGGGTACCCCTACGAGCAGTACTTC. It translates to CASSLAVGYPYEQYF.

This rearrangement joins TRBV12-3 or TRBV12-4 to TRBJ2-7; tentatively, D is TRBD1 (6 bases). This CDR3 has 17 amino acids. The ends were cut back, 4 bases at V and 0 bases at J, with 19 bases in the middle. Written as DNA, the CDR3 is TGTGCCAGCAGTTCTACTACACAGGGCCGACCCTCCTACGAGCAGTACTTC. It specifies CASSSTTQGRPSYEQYF.

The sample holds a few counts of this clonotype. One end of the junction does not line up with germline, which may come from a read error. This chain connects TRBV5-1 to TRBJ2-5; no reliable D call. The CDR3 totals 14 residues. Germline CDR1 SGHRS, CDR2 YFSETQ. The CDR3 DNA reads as TGCGCCAGCAGCTTTGGCCCGAACCAGGAGACCCAGTACTTC. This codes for CASSFGPNQETQYF.

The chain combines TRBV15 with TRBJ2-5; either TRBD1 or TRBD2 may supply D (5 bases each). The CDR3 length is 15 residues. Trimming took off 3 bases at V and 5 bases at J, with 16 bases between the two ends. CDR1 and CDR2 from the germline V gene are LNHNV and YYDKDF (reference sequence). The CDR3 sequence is CATSRGRLEGETQYF. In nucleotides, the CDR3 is TGTGCCACCAGCAGGGGACGGTTAGAAGGGGAGACCCAGTACTTC.

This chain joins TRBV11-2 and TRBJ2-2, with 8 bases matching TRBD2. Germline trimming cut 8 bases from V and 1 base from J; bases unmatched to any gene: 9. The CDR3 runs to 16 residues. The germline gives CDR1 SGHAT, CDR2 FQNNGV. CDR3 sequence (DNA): TGTGCCAGCTCCCGGGGTAGCGGGGTGAACACCGGGGAGCTGTTTTTT. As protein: CASSRGSGVNTGELFF.

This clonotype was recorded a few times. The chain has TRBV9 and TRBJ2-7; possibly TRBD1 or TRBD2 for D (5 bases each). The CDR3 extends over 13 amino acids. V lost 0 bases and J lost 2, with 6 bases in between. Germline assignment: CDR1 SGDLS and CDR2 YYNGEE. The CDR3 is CASSVGDPYEQYF. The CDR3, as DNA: TGTGCCAGCAGCGTAGGGGACCCCTACGAGCAGTACTTC.

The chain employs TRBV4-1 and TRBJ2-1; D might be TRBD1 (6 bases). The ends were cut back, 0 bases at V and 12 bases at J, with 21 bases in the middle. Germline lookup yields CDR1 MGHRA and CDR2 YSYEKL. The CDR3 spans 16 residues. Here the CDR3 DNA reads TGCGCCAGCAGCCAAGAGGGACATCTAGTCCTAGGAGTGCAGTTCTTC. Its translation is CASSQEGHLVLGVQFF.

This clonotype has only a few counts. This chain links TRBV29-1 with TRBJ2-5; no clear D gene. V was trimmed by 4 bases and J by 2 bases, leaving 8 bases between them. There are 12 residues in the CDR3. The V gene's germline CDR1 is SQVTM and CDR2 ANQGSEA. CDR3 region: CSVVPMQETQYF. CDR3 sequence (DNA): TGCAGCGTTGTTCCGATGCAAGAGACCCAGTACTTC.

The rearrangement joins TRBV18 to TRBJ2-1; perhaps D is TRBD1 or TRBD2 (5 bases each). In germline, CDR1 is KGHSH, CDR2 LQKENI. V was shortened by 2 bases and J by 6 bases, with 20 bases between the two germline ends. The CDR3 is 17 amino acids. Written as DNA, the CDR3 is TGTGCCAGCTCACCATCTTTGGGACCCGGAGGTGTCAATGAGCAGTTCTTC. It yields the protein CASSPSLGPGGVNEQFF.

DNA of the CDR3: TGTGCCAGCAGCCTAAAGGGCCCCAATGAGCAGTTCTTC. Residues: CASSLKGPNEQFF. The chain uses TRBV7-9 and TRBJ2-1, with no clear D. Germline CDR1 SEHNR, CDR2 FQNEAQ (reference sequence). CDR3 size: 13 residues. V lost 5 bases and J 6 bases, leaving 11 bases between the germline ends.

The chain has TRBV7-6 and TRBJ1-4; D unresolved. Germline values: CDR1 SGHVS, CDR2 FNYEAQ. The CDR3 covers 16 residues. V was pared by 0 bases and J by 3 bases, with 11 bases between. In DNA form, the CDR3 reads TGTGCCAGCAGCTTAGCCCACCTGGAAGCTAATGAAAAACTGTTTTTT. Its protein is CASSLAHLEANEKLFF.

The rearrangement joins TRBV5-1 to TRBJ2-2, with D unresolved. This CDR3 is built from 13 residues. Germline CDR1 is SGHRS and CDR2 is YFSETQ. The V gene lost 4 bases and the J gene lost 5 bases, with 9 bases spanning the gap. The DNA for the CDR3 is TGCGCCAGCAGCCCCGAGTTAACCGGGGAGCTGTTTTTT. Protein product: CASSPELTGELFF. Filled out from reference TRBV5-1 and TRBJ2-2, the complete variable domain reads KAGVTQTPRYLIKTRGQQVTLSCSPISGHRSVSWYQQTPGQGLQFLFEYFSETQRNKGNFPGRFSGRQFSNSRSEMNVSTLELGDSALYLCASSPELTGELFFGEGSRLTVL.

CDR3 sequence (DNA): TGTGCCAGCAGTGCGGGGGCCTCTGGGGCCAACGTCCTGACTTTC. It specifies CASSAGASGANVLTF. The chain uses TRBV12-3 or TRBV12-4 and TRBJ2-6; D perhaps matches TRBD2 (7 bases). Trimming pared 5 bases from V and 0 bases from J, leaving 8 bases between. This CDR3 contains 15 residues.

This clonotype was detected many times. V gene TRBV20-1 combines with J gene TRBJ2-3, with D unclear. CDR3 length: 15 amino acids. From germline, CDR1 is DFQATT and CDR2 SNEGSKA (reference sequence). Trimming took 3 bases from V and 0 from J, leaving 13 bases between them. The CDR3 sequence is CSARGSTLSTDTQYF. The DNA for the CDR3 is TGCAGTGCTAGGGGTAGTACCCTGAGCACAGATACGCAGTATTTT.